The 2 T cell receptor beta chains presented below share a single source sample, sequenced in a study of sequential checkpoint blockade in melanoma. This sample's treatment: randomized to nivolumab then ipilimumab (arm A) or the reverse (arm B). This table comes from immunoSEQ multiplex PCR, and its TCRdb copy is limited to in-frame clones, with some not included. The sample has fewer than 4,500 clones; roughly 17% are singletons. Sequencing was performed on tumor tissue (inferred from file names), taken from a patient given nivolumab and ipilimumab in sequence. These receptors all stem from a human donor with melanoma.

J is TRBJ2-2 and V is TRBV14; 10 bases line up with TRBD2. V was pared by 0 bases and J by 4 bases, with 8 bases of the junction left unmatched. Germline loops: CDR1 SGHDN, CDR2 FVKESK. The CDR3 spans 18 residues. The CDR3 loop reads CASSQERLAGGITGELFF. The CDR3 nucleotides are TGTGCCAGCAGCCAAGAGCGTTTAGCGGGAGGTATCACCGGGGAGCTGTTTTTT.

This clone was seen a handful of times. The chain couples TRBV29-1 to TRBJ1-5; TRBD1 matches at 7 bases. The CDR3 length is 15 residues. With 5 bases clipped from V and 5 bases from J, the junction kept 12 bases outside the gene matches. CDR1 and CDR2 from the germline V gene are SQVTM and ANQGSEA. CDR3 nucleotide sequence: TGCAGCGTTTCAGGGGGGGAGGACGGCGATCAGCCCCAGCATTTT. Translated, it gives CSVSGGEDGDQPQHF.